The clone carrying this T cell receptor beta chain came up a few times. Antigen: not known. The CDR3 totals 14 residues. Germline CDR1 and CDR2: LGHDT and YNNKEL (reference sequence). V was pared by 0 bases and J by 5 bases, with 8 bases between. This sample was included in a study of T-cell reconstitution after alpha-beta-depleted transplantation in children. Unique molecular identifiers were incorporated when the TCRbeta library was constructed. Each CDR3 protein gets one entry after TCRdb re-called the PCR reads with MiXCR. The table has 450,000 to 550,000 distinct CDR3 sequences, roughly an eighth seen once. General study findings and limits: Roughly two months post-transplant, alpha-beta T cells reportedly originated from several hundred graft clones that had expanded.

This TCR came from a female patient aged 2 to 10 who had a stem cell transplant for aplastic anemia, so the T cells may come from the graft donor. The chain employs TRBV3-1 and TRBJ2-1; D possibly uses TRBD1 or TRBD2 (5 bases each). This material consisted of PBMCs, mostly from graft donor cells, taken 180 days after TCRalphabeta/CD19-depleted stem cell transplant. The CDR3 region is CASSQDWGHNEQFF. As DNA, the CDR3 is TGTGCCAGCAGCCAAGATTGGGGACACAATGAGCAGTTCTTC.